The rows below give T cell receptor beta chains drawn from one sample of a study of blood T cells in healthy people across ages. MiXCR was run by TCRdb on the 5' RACE reads, yielding one entry per CDR3 protein. The sample shows 550,000 to 650,000 distinct CDR3 sequences, less than 35% of them seen only once. Sequencing used blood. Receptors originate from a woman older than 75 in good health. Both conserved end residues are part of each CDR3. D genes are given only for firm matches. Clone size is not always given. Where it is, it says once, few, many or a class for expanded clones.

clone size	D gene	J gene	V gene	CDR3 DNA	CDR3 protein
.	.	TRBJ2-2	TRBV20-1	TGCAGTGCCCCCCGGGGGAACACCGGGGAGCTGTTTTTT	CSAPRGNTGELFF
.	.	TRBJ2-2	TRBV10-2	TGCGCCGGCAGTGCGGCCCCCCTGACAGGAAAAACCGGGGAGCTGTTTTTT	CAGSAAPLTGKTGELFF
.	.	TRBJ1-6	TRBV28	TGTGCCAGCGGTCGACCCCCCCACTTT	CASGRPPHF
.	.	TRBJ1-5	TRBV5-5	TGTGCCAGCAGCCCGGGCAGGGGTGGCAATCAGCCCCAGCATTTT	CASSPGRGGNQPQHF
many	.	TRBJ2-3	TRBV6-5	TGTGCCAGCAGTTACGGGGGGGCGGGAGATACGCAGTATTTT	CASSYGGAGDTQYF
few	.	TRBJ1-2	TRBV30	TGTGCCTGGAGCCCCCTCATTTATGGCTACACCTTC	CAWSPLIYGYTF
few	TRBD1	TRBJ2-4	TRBV30	TGTGCCTGGAGTGTCAATATGGGACAGGGGATTACCAAAAACATTCAGTACTTC	CAWSVNMGQGITKNIQYF
many	.	TRBJ2-3	TRBV7-2	TGTGCCAGCAGCTTAGATGGGGGGAGCACAGATACGCAGTATTTT	CASSLDGGSTDTQYF
once	TRBD1	TRBJ2-2	TRBV20-1	TGCAGTGCCGCAGGGGGAAGGAACACCGGGGAGCTGTTTTTT	CSAAGGRNTGELFF
.	.	TRBJ1-2	TRBV6-5	TGTGCCAGCAGTTATATACCGGGACAAGACTATGGCTACACCTTC	CASSYIPGQDYGYTF
few	.	TRBJ1-4	TRBV12-3/TRBV12-4	TGTGCCAGCAGTTACGCGGGAGGGCGATATGAAAAACTGTTTTTT	CASSYAGGRYEKLFF
many	TRBD2	TRBJ2-7	TRBV12-3/TRBV12-4	TGTGCCAGCAGTTTAGCGGGGCTAGCGGGGGGTGTTAACTCCTACGAGCAGTACTTC	CASSLAGLAGGVNSYEQYF
.	.	TRBJ1-1	TRBV5-1	TGCGCCAGCAGCTTGGTTAGCAGGGATGGTGAAGCTTTCTTT	CASSLVSRDGEAFF
few	TRBD2	TRBJ2-7	TRBV5-1	TGCGCCAGCAGGGTGGCGGGGGGCAACAATGAGCAGTACTTC	CASRVAGGNNEQYF
many	.	TRBJ1-4	TRBV5-1	TGCGCCAGCAGCTTTACCGGAGGGGAAAAACTGTTTTTT	CASSFTGGEKLFF
many	.	TRBJ2-7	TRBV4-2	TGTGCCAGCAGCCAAGAGGTCGATGCTCCGTGGGAGCAGTACTTC	CASSQEVDAPWEQYF
few	TRBD1	TRBJ1-2	TRBV6-1	TGTGCCAGCAGTGAGGAGGGGGCGATACCCTATGGCTACACCTTC	CASSEEGAIPYGYTF
many	.	TRBJ1-5	TRBV7-2	TGTGCCAGCAGCTTCCAGCCGTATAGCAATCAGCCCCAGCATTTT	CASSFQPYSNQPQHF
many	TRBD1	TRBJ2-5	TRBV6-5	TGTGCCAGCAGGGTCTGGGGACAGGGGGCGGGAGAGACCCAGTACTTC	CASRVWGQGAGETQYF
few	.	TRBJ1-4	TRBV7-2	TGTGCCAGCAGCCCGCGGGGGGGGCGGGAAAAACTGTTTTTT	CASSPRGGREKLFF
many	.	TRBJ2-3	TRBV2	TGTGCCAGCAGTGGGGTGGGAGCAGATACGCAGTATTTT	CASSGVGADTQYF
.	.	TRBJ2-7	TRBV10-3	TGTGCCATCAGTGAAGGGGGCTCCTACGAGCAGTACTTC	CAISEGGSYEQYF
many	.	TRBJ2-1	TRBV30	TGTGCCTGGAGTGCCCTCAATGAGCAGTTCTTC	CAWSALNEQFF
.	TRBD1	TRBJ2-6	TRBV7-9	TGCGCCAGCAGCTTATGGACAGGGGGCTCTGGGGCCAACGTCCTGACTTTC	CASSLWTGGSGANVLTF
many	TRBD1	TRBJ1-6	TRBV7-9	TGTGCCAGCACCCAGGGGGCCGGCAGTAATTCACCCCTCCACTTT	CASTQGAGSNSPLHF
many	TRBD2	TRBJ2-3	TRBV20-1	TGCAGTGCTAGTGAACCTAGCGGGGGGACTACAGATACGCAGTATTTT	CSASEPSGGTTDTQYF
.	.	TRBJ1-1	TRBV5-6	TGTGCCAGCAGCTGGAGAAGAGACACTGAAGCTTTCTTT	CASSWRRDTEAFF
.	.	TRBJ1-5	TRBV7-9	TGTGCCAGCAGCTCCGAAGCAAATCAGCCCCAGCATTTT	CASSSEANQPQHF
.	.	TRBJ1-2	TRBV19	TGTGCCAGTAGTTCACACGACAGGAACTATGGCCACACCTTC	CASSSHDRNYGHTF
few	TRBD1	TRBJ1-5	TRBV20-1	TGCAGTGCTAGAGGGGGGACAGGAGTAAATCAGCCCCAGCATTTT	CSARGGTGVNQPQHF
many	TRBD2	TRBJ2-3	TRBV7-8	TGTGCCAGCAGCTTAGGGGGACTAGCGGGGCCACCCACAGATACGCAGTATTTT	CASSLGGLAGPPTDTQYF
many	.	TRBJ1-5	TRBV6-1	TGTGCCAGCAGTGAAGGAGCGACAGACAATCAGCCCCAGCATTTT	CASSEGATDNQPQHF
many	.	TRBJ2-1	TRBV7-9	TGTGCCAGCAGCCGCGGCTCCTACAATGAGCAGTTCTTC	CASSRGSYNEQFF
few	.	TRBJ1-5	TRBV28	TGTGCCAGCAGTGCCGAGGGGGGCCGGGATCGGCCCCAGCATTTT	CASSAEGGRDRPQHF
few	TRBD1	TRBJ2-5	TRBV24-1	TGTGCCACCAGTGAATCGGGACAGGGAAAAGAGACCCAGTACTTC	CATSESGQGKETQYF
many	TRBD2	TRBJ2-5	TRBV7-9	TGTGCCAGCAGCGCGGGACTAGCGGGGGGCGACCAAGAGACCCAGTACTTC	CASSAGLAGGDQETQYF
once	TRBD1	TRBJ1-1	TRBV7-3	TGTGCCAGCAGCACCTGGACAGGGCAGAGGACTGAAGCTTTCTTT	CASSTWTGQRTEAFF
few	TRBD1	TRBJ1-1	TRBV30	TGTGCCTGGAGTGTACAGGGGGAAACTGAAGCTTTCTTT	CAWSVQGETEAFF
few	.	TRBJ1-1	TRBV12-3/TRBV12-4	TGTGCCAGCAGTTCGGATGAGGGTGAAGCTTTCTTT	CASSSDEGEAFF
many	TRBD1	TRBJ1-4	TRBV5-1	TGCGCCAGCAGCGAGGAACCACAGGGGAGATCTAGTGAAAAACTGTTTTTT	CASSEEPQGRSSEKLFF
many	.	TRBJ2-3	TRBV7-3	TGTGCCAGCAGCTTAAAAGCAGATACGCAGTATTTT	CASSLKADTQYF
many	.	TRBJ2-1	TRBV2	TGTGCCAGCCTAGAGCCCCCCGATTACAATGAGCAGTTCTTC	CASLEPPDYNEQFF
many	.	TRBJ2-1	TRBV6-2/TRBV6-3	TGTGCCAGCAGTTACGGGACGGTCAATGAGCAGTTCTTC	CASSYGTVNEQFF
few	.	TRBJ2-5	TRBV7-3	TGTGCCAGCAGCTTATTGCCCGGGACGATCCACAATGAGCAGTACTTC	CASSLLPGTIHNEQYF
.	.	TRBJ2-1	TRBV20-1	TGCAGTGCTGAACCGACTAGGAGGAGCGTCAATGGGCAGTTCTTC	CSAEPTRRSVNGQFF
many	.	TRBJ2-7	TRBV20-1	TGCAGTGCGGGGATACTCCACGAGCAGTACTTC	CSAGILHEQYF
once	TRBD1	TRBJ2-1	TRBV12-3/TRBV12-4	TGTGCCAGCCTAACAGGGGGCAATGAGCAGTTCTTC	CASLTGGNEQFF
many	.	TRBJ1-5	TRBV6-5	TGTGCCAGCAGTCCGGAACAGGGCAACCAGCCCCAGCATTTT	CASSPEQGNQPQHF